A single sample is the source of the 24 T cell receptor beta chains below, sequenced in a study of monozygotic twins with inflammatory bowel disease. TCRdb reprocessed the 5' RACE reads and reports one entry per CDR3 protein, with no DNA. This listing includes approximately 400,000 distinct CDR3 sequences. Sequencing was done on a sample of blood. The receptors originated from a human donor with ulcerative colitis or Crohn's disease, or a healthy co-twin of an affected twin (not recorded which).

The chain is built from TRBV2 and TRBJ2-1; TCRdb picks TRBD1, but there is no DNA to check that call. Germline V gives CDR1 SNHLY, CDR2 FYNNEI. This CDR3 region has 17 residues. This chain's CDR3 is CASSRDQLTSSYNEQFF.

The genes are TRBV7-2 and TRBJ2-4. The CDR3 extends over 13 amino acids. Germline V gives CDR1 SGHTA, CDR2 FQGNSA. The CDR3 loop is CASSLTVLNIQYF.

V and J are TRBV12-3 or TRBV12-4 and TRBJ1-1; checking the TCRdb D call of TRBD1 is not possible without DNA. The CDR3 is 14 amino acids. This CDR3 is CASSLRPRGTEAFF.

The chain's CDR3 is CASVGLQSVSGELFF. The chain carries TRBV7-6 and TRBJ2-2; TCRdb's D call of TRBD2 is untestable without DNA. This CDR3 has 15 amino acids. The V gene's germline CDR1 is SGHVS and CDR2 FNYEAQ.

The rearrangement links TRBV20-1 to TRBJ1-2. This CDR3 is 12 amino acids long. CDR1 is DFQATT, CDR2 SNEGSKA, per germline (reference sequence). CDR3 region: CSASSKGSGYTF.

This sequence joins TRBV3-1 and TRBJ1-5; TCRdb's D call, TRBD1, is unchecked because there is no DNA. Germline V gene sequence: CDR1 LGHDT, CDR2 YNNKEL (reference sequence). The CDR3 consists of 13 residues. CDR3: CASSHGGDQPQHF.

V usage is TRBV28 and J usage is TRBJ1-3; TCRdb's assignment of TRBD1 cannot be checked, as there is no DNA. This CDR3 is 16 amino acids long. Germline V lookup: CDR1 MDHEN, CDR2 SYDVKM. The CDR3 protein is CASSRGDRASGNTIYF.

The CDR3 protein is CASSAVTGKNYEQYF. This chain connects TRBV9 to TRBJ2-7; as DNA is missing, the TRBD1 call by TCRdb cannot be tested. The CDR3 is 15 residues long. The germline gives CDR1 SGDLS, CDR2 YYNGEE. The whole variable domain, filled in from reference TRBV9 and TRBJ2-7, reads DSGVTQTPKHLITATGQRVTLRCSPRSGDLSVYWYQQSLDQGLQFLIQYYNGEERAKGNILERFSAQQFPDLHSELNLSSLELGDSALYFCASSAVTGKNYEQYFGPGTRLTVT.

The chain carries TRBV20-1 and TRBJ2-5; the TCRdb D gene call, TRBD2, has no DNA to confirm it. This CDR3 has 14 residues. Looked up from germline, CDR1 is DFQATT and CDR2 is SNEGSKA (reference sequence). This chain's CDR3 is CSAILAGVQETQYF.

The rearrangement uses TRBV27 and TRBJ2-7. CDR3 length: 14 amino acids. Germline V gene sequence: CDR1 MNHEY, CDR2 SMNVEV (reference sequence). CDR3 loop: CASSLRWETYEQYF.

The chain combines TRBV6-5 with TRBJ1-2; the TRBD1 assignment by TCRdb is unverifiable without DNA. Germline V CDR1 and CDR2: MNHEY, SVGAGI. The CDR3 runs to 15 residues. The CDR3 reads CASSYQRQGSYGYTF.

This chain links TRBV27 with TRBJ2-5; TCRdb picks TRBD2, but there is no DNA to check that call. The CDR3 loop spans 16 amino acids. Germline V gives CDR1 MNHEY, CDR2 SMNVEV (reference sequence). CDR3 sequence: CASSLSPGTSRETQYF.

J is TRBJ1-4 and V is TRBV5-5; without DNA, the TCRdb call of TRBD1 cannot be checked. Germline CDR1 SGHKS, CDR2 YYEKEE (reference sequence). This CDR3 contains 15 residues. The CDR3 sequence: CASSLEGRTNEKLFF.

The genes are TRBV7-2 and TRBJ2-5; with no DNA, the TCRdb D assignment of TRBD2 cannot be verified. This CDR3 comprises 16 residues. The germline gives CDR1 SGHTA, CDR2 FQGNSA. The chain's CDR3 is CASSLKASGGQETQYF.

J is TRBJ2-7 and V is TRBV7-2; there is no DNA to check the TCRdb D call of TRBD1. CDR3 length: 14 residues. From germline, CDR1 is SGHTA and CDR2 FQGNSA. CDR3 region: CASSRDRGSHEQYF. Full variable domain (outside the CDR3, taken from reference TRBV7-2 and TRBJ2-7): GAGVSQSPSNKVTEKGKDVELRCDPISGHTALYWYRQSLGQGLEFLIYFQGNSAPDKSGLPSDRFSAERTGGSVSTLTIQRTQQEDSAVYLCASSRDRGSHEQYFGPGTRLTVT.

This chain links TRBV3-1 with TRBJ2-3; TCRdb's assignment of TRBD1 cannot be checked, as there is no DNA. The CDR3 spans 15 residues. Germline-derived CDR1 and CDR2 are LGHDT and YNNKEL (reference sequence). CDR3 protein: CASSQGWGRTDTQYF.

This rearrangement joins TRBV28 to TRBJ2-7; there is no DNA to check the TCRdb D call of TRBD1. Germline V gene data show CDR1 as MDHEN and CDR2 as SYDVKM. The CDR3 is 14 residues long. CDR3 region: CASSTPGTKREQYF.

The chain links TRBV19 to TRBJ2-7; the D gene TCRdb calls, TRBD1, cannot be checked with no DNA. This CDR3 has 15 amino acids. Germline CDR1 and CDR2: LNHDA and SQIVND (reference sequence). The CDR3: CASSMGQLRTYEQYF. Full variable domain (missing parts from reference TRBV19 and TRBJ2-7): DGGITQSPKYLFRKEGQNVTLSCEQNLNHDAMYWYRQDPGQGLRLIYYSQIVNDFQKGDIAEGYSVSREKKESFPLTVTSAQKNPTAFYLCASSMGQLRTYEQYFGPGTRLTVT.

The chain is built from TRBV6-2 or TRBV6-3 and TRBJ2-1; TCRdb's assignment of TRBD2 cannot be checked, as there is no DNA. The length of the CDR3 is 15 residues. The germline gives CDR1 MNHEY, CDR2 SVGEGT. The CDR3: CASSYFAGEFHEQFF.

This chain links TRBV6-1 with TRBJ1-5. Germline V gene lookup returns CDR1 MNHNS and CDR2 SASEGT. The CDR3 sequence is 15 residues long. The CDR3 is CASSVLWGTNWPQHF.

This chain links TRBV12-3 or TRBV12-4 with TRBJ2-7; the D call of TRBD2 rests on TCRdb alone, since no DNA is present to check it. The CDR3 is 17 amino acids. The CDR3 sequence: CASATDRLAGRSYEQYF.

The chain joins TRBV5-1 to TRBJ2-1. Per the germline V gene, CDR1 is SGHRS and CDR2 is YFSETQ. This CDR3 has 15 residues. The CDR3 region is CASSFSGSAMNEQFF.

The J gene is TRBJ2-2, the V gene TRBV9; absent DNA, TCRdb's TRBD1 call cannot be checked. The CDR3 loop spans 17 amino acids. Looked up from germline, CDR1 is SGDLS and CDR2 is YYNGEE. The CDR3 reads CASSIGGGQTPTGELFF.

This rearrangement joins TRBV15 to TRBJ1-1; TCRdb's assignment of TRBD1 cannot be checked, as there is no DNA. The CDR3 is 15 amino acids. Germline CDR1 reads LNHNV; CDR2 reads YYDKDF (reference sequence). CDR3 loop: CATSRDLGTGLEAFF.